These 25 T cell receptor beta chains originate from one sample sequenced in a study of shared clonotypes between healthy human individuals. Method: immunoSEQ multiplex PCR; TCRdb's copy keeps in-frame clones and lacks some. This table has roughly 2,000,000 clones, roughly 94% appearing once. CD45RO negativity and positive selection for CCR7 defined naive CD8 cells, a population that excluded terminally differentiated effector memory CD45RA+ cells. The sample taken for sequencing was naive CD8+ T cells sorted from blood. Receptor source: a man between 18 and 35 years old in good health.

The chain carries TRBV19 and TRBJ2-7, with 7 bases that match TRBD1. Germline V CDR1 and CDR2: LNHDA, SQIVND (reference sequence). The CDR3 spans 15 residues. Losses at the gene ends were 4 bases for V and 0 bases for J; bases not matched to a gene: 6. CDR3 nucleotide sequence: TGTGCCAGTAGTACTGACAGGGAGACCTCCTACGAGCAGTACTTC. It yields the protein CASSTDRETSYEQYF.

V is TRBV7-9 and J is TRBJ2-2; D is unresolved. V gave up 3 bases and J gave up 6 bases, with 8 bases separating them. CDR1 and CDR2 (germline): SEHNR, FQNEAQ (reference sequence). CDR3 size: 13 residues. Written as DNA, the CDR3 is TGTGCCAGCAGCTTGAGTGAGTCCGGGGAGCTGTTTTTT. Residues: CASSLSESGELFF.

The rearrangement joins TRBV6-1 to TRBJ1-1; D is undetermined. Per germline, CDR1 MNHNS and CDR2 SASEGT. The CDR3 is 14 residues long. V lost 7 bases and J 0 bases, leaving 12 bases between the germline ends. The CDR3 is CASTYWGMNTEAFF. DNA of the CDR3: TGTGCCAGCACGTATTGGGGAATGAACACTGAAGCTTTCTTT.

This clone was counted once. The genes are TRBV19 and TRBJ1-5; D is perhaps TRBD1 (5 bases). Germline V gene lookup returns CDR1 LNHDA and CDR2 SQIVND (reference sequence). V dropped 1 base and J dropped 6 bases, with 13 bases sitting between them. The CDR3 loop spans 15 amino acids. The CDR3 DNA follows: TGTGCCAGTAGTATAGTGGGGGACCCCGGTCAGCCCCAGCATTTT. The encoded protein is CASSIVGDPGQPQHF.

This sequence joins TRBV11-2 and TRBJ2-2; D gene unclear. The CDR3 sequence is 13 residues long. V lost 6 bases and J 5 bases, leaving 10 bases between the germline ends. Germline CDR1 and CDR2: SGHAT and FQNNGV. The CDR3 coding sequence is TGTGCCAGCAGTGATTTTAAAACCGGGGAGCTGTTTTTT. The encoded protein is CASSDFKTGELFF.

The chain recombines TRBV6-1 with TRBJ2-7; 12 bases match TRBD2. The germline gives CDR1 MNHNS, CDR2 SASEGT. There are 15 residues in the CDR3. The V gene end was trimmed by 6 bases and the J gene end by 6 bases; junction bases not matched to a gene: 9. CDR3 amino acids: CASSPTSGGLGEQYF. The CDR3 nucleotides read TGTGCCAGCAGCCCGACTAGCGGGGGACTGGGCGAGCAGTACTTC.

The rearrangement links TRBV6-1 to TRBJ1-3, with a tentative D call TRBD1 (6 bases). Germline loops: CDR1 MNHNS, CDR2 SASEGT. Trimming cost V 2 bases and J 2 bases, with 7 bases left between them. This CDR3 contains 14 residues. The CDR3 region is CASSERQAGNTIYF. The CDR3 DNA reads TGTGCCAGCAGTGAAAGACAGGCTGGAAACACCATATATTTT.

The V and J genes are TRBV29-1 and TRBJ2-7; 8 nucleotides line up with TRBD1. CDR3 length equals 13 residues. Germline values: CDR1 SQVTM, CDR2 ANQGSEA. V was pared by 8 bases and J by 0 bases, with 6 bases of the junction left unmatched. Written as DNA, the CDR3 is TGCAGCTCCCGGACAGGGCCCTCCTACGAGCAGTACTTC. Encoded protein: CSSRTGPSYEQYF.

The genes are TRBV7-2 and TRBJ2-3; TRBD2 matches 8 bases. The CDR3 contains 16 residues. V shed 3 bases, J shed 5 bases, and the junction held 10 bases outside the gene matches. In germline, CDR1 is SGHTA, CDR2 FQGNSA. CDR3 coding DNA: TGTGCCAGCAGCTTCTGGCCGGGGGGGCAAGTAGATACGCAGTATTTT. Encoded protein: CASSFWPGGQVDTQYF. Drawing the rest from reference TRBV7-2 and TRBJ2-3, the complete variable domain is GAGVSQSPSNKVTEKGKDVELRCDPISGHTALYWYRQSLGQGLEFLIYFQGNSAPDKSGLPSDRFSAERTGGSVSTLTIQRTQQEDSAVYLCASSFWPGGQVDTQYFGPGTRLTVL.

The chain recombines TRBV6-5 with TRBJ2-5; D remains ambiguous. CDR1 is MNHEY and CDR2 is SVGAGI in the germline V gene. V was pared by 3 bases and J by 5 bases, with 10 bases between. The CDR3 consists of 13 residues. For the CDR3, the DNA is TGTGCCAGCAGTTATCACCTCAAGGAGACCCAGTACTTC. Its translation: CASSYHLKETQYF.

The genes are TRBV28 and TRBJ1-4; weak D call: TRBD1 (5 bases). Per germline, CDR1 MDHEN and CDR2 SYDVKM. This CDR3 is built from 15 residues. V was clipped by 3 bases and J by 3 bases, with 11 bases between them. CDR3 DNA: TGTGCCAGCAGTTTGGCCGGGGGTTCTAATGAAAAACTGTTTTTT. Amino acids: CASSLAGGSNEKLFF.

V and J are TRBV4-3 and TRBJ2-5, with a tentative D call TRBD2 (5 bases). Looked up from germline, CDR1 is LGHNA and CDR2 is YSLEER. With 1 base removed from V and 4 bases from J, the gap between germline ends came to 16 bases. The CDR3 contains 16 residues. In nucleotides, the CDR3 is TGCGCCAGCAGCCAAGGGGTCGAGGGAGAAGGAGAGACCCAGTACTTC. Amino acids: CASSQGVEGEGETQYF.

This chain connects TRBV7-6 to TRBJ2-1; either TRBD1 or TRBD2 may supply D (5 bases each). Germline-derived CDR1 and CDR2 are SGHVS and FNYEAQ. The CDR3 is 17 residues long. Trimming left V 1 base short and J 9 bases short, with 22 bases between. This chain's CDR3 is CASSLEPGPGPFGEQFF. The CDR3 nucleotides are TGTGCCAGCAGCTTAGAGCCGGGGCCAGGGCCATTCGGTGAGCAGTTCTTC.

The V gene is TRBV5-4, the J gene TRBJ1-3; D is undetermined. Germline CDR1 is SGHNT and CDR2 is YYREEE (reference sequence). Trimming cost V 2 bases and J 0 bases, with 9 bases left between them. CDR3 length: 15 amino acids. The CDR3 sequence is CASSLDESSGNTIYF. The CDR3 DNA is TGTGCCAGCAGCTTAGACGAGAGCTCTGGAAACACCATATATTTT.

CDR3 DNA sequence: TGTGCCAGCAGCGCCTTGACAACCAACACCGGGGAGCTGTTTTTT. Translating gives CASSALTTNTGELFF. This chain uses TRBV9 with TRBJ2-2; D remains unclear. The germline CDR1 and CDR2 sequences are SGDLS and YYNGEE. The CDR3 sequence is 15 residues long. Between the trimmed V and J ends, which lost 3 bases and 2 bases, there was a span of 11 bases.

The chain has TRBV5-1 and TRBJ1-2, with a possible D match to TRBD1 (5 bases). Trimming removed 1 base at V and 3 bases at J, with 10 bases between. This CDR3 has 14 amino acids. Germline-derived CDR1 and CDR2 are SGHRS and YFSETQ. The DNA for the CDR3 is TGCGCCAGCAGCTTGCAGGGAGGGCACTATGGCTACACCTTC. It codes for CASSLQGGHYGYTF.

This sequence joins TRBV14 and TRBJ1-4; possibly TRBD1 for D (6 bases). The V end lost 4 bases, the J end lost 0 bases, and 6 bases lay between the germline ends. The CDR3 is 14 residues long. Germline CDR1 reads SGHDN; CDR2 reads FVKESK. In DNA, the CDR3 is TGTGCCAGCAGCCGGACAGCAACTAATGAAAAACTGTTTTTT. Translation: CASSRTATNEKLFF.

This chain links TRBV2 with TRBJ2-5, with D possibly being TRBD2 (5 bases). CDR1 SNHLY and CDR2 FYNNEI come from the germline V gene. Trimming cost V 2 bases and J 5 bases, with 12 bases left between them. The CDR3 contains 14 residues. CDR3 nucleotide sequence: TGTGCCAGCAGTGAATCAACTAGTGGGGAGACCCAGTACTTC. This encodes CASSESTSGETQYF.

V gene TRBV5-6 combines with J gene TRBJ2-3; 7 nucleotides agree with TRBD1. Looked up from germline, CDR1 is SGHDT and CDR2 is YYEEEE. The CDR3 consists of 19 residues. V was pared by 3 bases and J by 2 bases, with 18 bases of the junction left unmatched. CDR3: CASSSQTGLVLGYTDTQYF. The CDR3 DNA reads TGTGCCAGCAGCTCCCAGACAGGGCTGGTCCTGGGTTACACAGATACGCAGTATTTT. Variable domain in full (rest from reference TRBV5-6 and TRBJ2-3): DAGVTQSPTHLIKTRGQQVTLRCSPKSGHDTVSWYQQALGQGPQFIFQYYEEEERQRGNFPDRFSGHQFPNYSSELNVNALLLGDSALYLCASSSQTGLVLGYTDTQYFGPGTRLTVL.

The chain joins TRBV18 to TRBJ2-1; D uncertain. CDR3 length: 15 amino acids. The V and J ends lost 3 bases and 7 bases respectively, with 16 bases between them. The V gene's germline CDR1 is KGHSH and CDR2 LQKENI. Written as DNA, the CDR3 is TGTGCCAGCTCACCGATGACTGAAGCCGGTAATGAGCAGTTCTTC. The encoded protein is CASSPMTEAGNEQFF.

The rearrangement links TRBV19 to TRBJ1-5; 7 bases line up with TRBD1. The CDR3 runs 13 residues. CDR1 is LNHDA, CDR2 SQIVND, per germline (reference sequence). Trimming took 5 bases from V and 4 from J; bases not matched to a gene: 2. The DNA of the CDR3 is TGTGCCAGTAGTGTGGGACAGAATCAGCCCCAGCATTTT. This translates into CASSVGQNQPQHF.

The chain links TRBV29-1 to TRBJ2-7, with D possibly called TRBD1 or TRBD2 (5 bases each). Germline CDR1 reads SQVTM; CDR2 reads ANQGSEA. The CDR3 has 12 residues. Deletions cut 7 bases from V and 2 bases from J, with 12 bases between. In nucleotides, the CDR3 is TGCAGCGCTGGGGACGGAACCTACGAGCAGTACTTC. Its translation: CSAGDGTYEQYF.

The genes are TRBV19 and TRBJ2-5; the match to TRBD1 covers 11 bases. CDR1 LNHDA and CDR2 SQIVND come from the germline V gene (reference sequence). The CDR3 sequence is 15 residues long. Trimming removed 4 bases from V and 5 bases from J; junction bases left unmatched: 6. CDR3 sequence reads: CASSTRTGGQETQYF. The CDR3 DNA reads TGTGCCAGTAGTACGCGGACAGGGGGCCAGGAGACCCAGTACTTC.

Notes on this clone: Other DNA sequences within the sample encode an identical CDR3. The V gene is TRBV30, the J gene TRBJ1-3, with D uncertain. The germline V and J ends were trimmed by 1 base and 4 bases, with 8 bases remaining between them. The germline CDR1 and CDR2 sequences are GTSNPN and SVGIG (reference sequence). This CDR3 has 13 residues. CDR3 region: CAWSEGSGNTIYF. In DNA, the CDR3 is TGTGCCTGGAGTGAAGGGTCCGGAAACACCATATATTTT.

The genes are TRBV14 and TRBJ1-1; TRBD1 agrees at 7 bases. The CDR3 loop spans 14 amino acids. CDR1 SGHDN and CDR2 FVKESK come from the germline V gene. The trim removed 4 bases at V and 12 bases at J, leaving 14 bases unmatched. CDR3 loop: CASSPLTGLGESFF. CDR3 DNA sequence: TGTGCCAGCAGCCCCCTGACAGGGTTGGGGGAATCTTTCTTT.